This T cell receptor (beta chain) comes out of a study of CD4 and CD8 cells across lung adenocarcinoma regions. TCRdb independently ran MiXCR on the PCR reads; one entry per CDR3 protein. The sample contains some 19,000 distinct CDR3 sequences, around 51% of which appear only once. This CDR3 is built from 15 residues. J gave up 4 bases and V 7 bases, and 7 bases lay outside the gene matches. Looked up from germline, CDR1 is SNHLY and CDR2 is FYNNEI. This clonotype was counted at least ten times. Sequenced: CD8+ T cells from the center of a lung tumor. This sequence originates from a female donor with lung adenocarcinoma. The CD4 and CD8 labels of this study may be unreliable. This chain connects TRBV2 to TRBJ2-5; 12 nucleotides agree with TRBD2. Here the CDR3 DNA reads TGTGCCAGCAAAGGCCTACTAGCGGGAGGAGAGACCCAGTACTTC. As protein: CASKGLLAGGETQYF.